This T cell receptor beta chain stems from a study of cytotoxic CD8 clonotypes in ibrutinib-treated CLL. Overall study: Of the patients, under 13 were relapsed/refractory, about 15 treatment-naive and under 18 IGHV unmutated. Response samples were taken after a median roughly 12 months of treatment, range 6 to 36.

Genomic DNA in an amount of around 1.8 micrograms was extracted from cryopreserved PBMCs and used for the preparation of TCR beta libraries. The planned depth of sequencing spanned 1 in 200,000 to 1 in 1 million T cells. Sequencing was performed with immunoSEQ multiplex PCR; in TCRdb, only in-frame clones are kept and a portion is missing. The sample comprises some 43,000 clones, under 75% of which are singletons, and roughly 12% rests with the top ten. Germline CDR1 reads SGHTA; CDR2 reads FQGTGA. The CDR3 extends over 15 amino acids. With V trimmed by 3 bases and J by 2 bases, 3 bases remained unmatched.

The rearrangement joins TRBV7-3 to TRBJ2-3, with 9 bases that match TRBD2. Here the sequenced sample was PBMCs, taken after 12 months of ibrutinib treatment. This TCR derives from a human donor with chronic lymphocytic leukemia. The CDR3 DNA reads as TGTGCCAGCAGCTTGAGCGGGGGGTCCACAGATACGCAGTATTTT. This codes for CASSLSGGSTDTQYF.